Following are 22 T cell receptor beta chains from one sample sequenced in a study of identifying expanded T cells in peripheral blood. The method was immunoSEQ multiplex PCR; TCRdb's version includes in-frame clones alone and lacks a portion of them. Counted here are around 94,000 clones, about 91% occurring once; the ten biggest clones make up about 14%. The material sequenced was blood. These receptors were taken from a person between 18 and 70 years old in good health.

The chain links TRBV28 to TRBJ2-1; tentatively, D is TRBD2 (5 bases). Germline CDR1 and CDR2: MDHEN and SYDVKM. With 10 bases removed from V and 7 bases from J, the gap between germline ends came to 20 bases. There are 14 residues in the CDR3. The CDR3 is CATTRQSIPNEQFF. The CDR3 DNA reads as TGTGCCACTACTAGGCAATCCATTCCTAATGAGCAGTTCTTC.

V and J are TRBV7-2 and TRBJ1-2; 11 nucleotides match TRBD1. Trimming took 4 bases from V and 6 from J; bases not matched to a gene: 7. From germline, CDR1 is SGHTA and CDR2 FQGNSA. CDR3 length: 15 residues. The CDR3 DNA sequence: TGTGCCAGCAGCTCCCCGGGACAGGGGGTAAATGGCTACACCTTC. This encodes CASSSPGQGVNGYTF.

This chain links TRBV19 with TRBJ1-2; TRBD1 agrees at 7 bases. V dropped 7 bases and J dropped 3; count of bases not matched to a gene: 8. CDR3 length: 14 amino acids. Germline values: CDR1 LNHDA, CDR2 SQIVND (reference sequence). The CDR3 here is CASTLNRGDYGYTF. CDR3 DNA: TGTGCCAGTACCCTTAACAGGGGAGACTATGGCTACACCTTC.

The rearrangement uses TRBV2 and TRBJ2-7; tentative D call: TRBD2 (5 bases). The germline V and J ends were trimmed by 6 bases and 2 bases, with 8 bases remaining between them. The length of the CDR3 is 12 residues. The germline V gene has CDR1 SNHLY and CDR2 FYNNEI. CDR3 nucleotide sequence: TGTGCCAGCAGGAGAGGGACCTACGAGCAGTACTTC. Its protein is CASRRGTYEQYF.

V gene TRBV7-2 combines with J gene TRBJ2-3; the D is unclear. The CDR3 loop spans 12 amino acids. CDR1 SGHTA and CDR2 FQGNSA come from the germline V gene. V lost 3 bases to trimming and J lost 4 bases, with 5 bases between them. The chain's CDR3 is CASSFRADTQYF. CDR3 sequence (DNA): TGTGCCAGCAGCTTTCGAGCAGATACGCAGTATTTT.

This clone was counted once. The chain carries TRBV19 and TRBJ2-7; D perhaps matches TRBD1 (5 bases). Deletions cut 6 bases from V and 0 bases from J, with 6 bases between. The CDR3 is made up of 12 amino acids. CDR1 LNHDA and CDR2 SQIVND come from the germline V gene (reference sequence). The CDR3 protein is CASRDNSYEQYF. CDR3 sequence (DNA): TGTGCCAGTAGGGACAACTCCTACGAGCAGTACTTC. Full variable domain (missing parts from reference TRBV19 and TRBJ2-7): DGGITQSPKYLFRKEGQNVTLSCEQNLNHDAMYWYRQDPGQGLRLIYYSQIVNDFQKGDIAEGYSVSREKKESFPLTVTSAQKNPTAFYLCASRDNSYEQYFGPGTRLTVT.

The chain links TRBV2 to TRBJ2-1; D possibly uses TRBD1 or TRBD2 (5 bases each). The CDR3 extends over 15 amino acids. Germline loops: CDR1 SNHLY, CDR2 FYNNEI. V lost 5 bases, J lost 0 bases, and 11 bases lay in between. CDR3 loop: CASSYEGSSYNEQFF. CDR3 nucleotide sequence: TGTGCCAGCAGTTACGAGGGGAGCTCCTACAATGAGCAGTTCTTC.

The rearrangement links TRBV25-1 to TRBJ2-7, with TRBD1 matching 12 bases. The V and J ends lost 8 bases and 6 bases, in that order; junction bases with no gene match: 8. The CDR3 consists of 14 residues. Germline V gives CDR1 MGHDK, CDR2 SYGVNS. CDR3 loop: CASQSRDRGLEQYF. CDR3 DNA sequence: TGTGCCAGCCAATCCCGGGACAGGGGGCTCGAGCAGTACTTC.

J is TRBJ2-7 and V is TRBV14; no clear D. V lost 1 base to trimming and J lost 3 bases, with 4 bases between them. The CDR3 runs 12 residues. CDR1 and CDR2 from the germline V gene are SGHDN and FVKESK. The CDR3 region is CASSQGSYEQYF. The CDR3 nucleotides read TGTGCCAGCAGCCAAGGCAGCTACGAGCAGTACTTC.

This clone appeared once. This chain joins TRBV10-1 and TRBJ2-4, with 7 bases that match TRBD1. The CDR3 consists of 17 residues. V shed 1 base and J 0 bases; nucleotides not matched to a gene: 6. Germline V lookup: CDR1 WNHNN, CDR2 SYGVQD (reference sequence). CDR3 region: CASSEFGTAIAKNIQYF. CDR3 DNA sequence: TGCGCCAGCAGTGAGTTTGGGACAGCCATAGCCAAAAACATTCAGTACTTC.

The chain uses TRBV6-6 and TRBJ1-1; D gene uncertain. There are 15 residues in the CDR3. Germline V gene lookup returns CDR1 MNHNY and CDR2 SVGAGI (reference sequence). Trimming removed 7 bases at V and 1 base at J, with 16 bases between. CDR3: CASTITRSANTEAFF. CDR3 nucleotides: TGTGCCAGCACTATAACTAGGAGCGCGAACACTGAAGCTTTCTTT.

The chain employs TRBV10-1 and TRBJ1-5; unclear D gene. Germline V gene data show CDR1 as WNHNN and CDR2 as SYGVQD (reference sequence). Trimming shortened V by 11 bases and J by 7 bases, and 15 bases separated the two germline ends. This CDR3 is built from 12 residues. CDR3 bases: TGCGCCCCAAGGGAGTCCGGCCAGCCCCAGCATTTT. Translating it yields CAPRESGQPQHF.

The J gene is TRBJ1-2, the V gene TRBV12-2; the table names TRBD1, a call not compared with the DNA. TRBV12-2 is tagged as a pseudogene. The CDR3 spans 17 residues. In DNA, the CDR3 is TGTGCAAGTCACTTCGGGCAGAGGGAGCTAACAGGGTATGGCTACACCTTC. Its translation is CASHFGQRELTGYGYTF.

This clone occurred once. The chain links TRBV18 to TRBJ2-6, with no clear D. The CDR3 contains 12 residues. V was trimmed by 8 bases and J by 4 bases, leaving 6 bases between them. Looked up from germline, CDR1 is KGHSH and CDR2 is LQKENI. The CDR3 DNA sequence: TGTGCCAGCGCCGCAGGGGCCAACGTCCTGACTTTC. Its protein is CASAAGANVLTF.

This chain joins TRBV20-1 and TRBJ2-7, with a possible D match to TRBD2 (5 bases). CDR1 and CDR2 from the germline V gene are DFQATT and SNEGSKA (reference sequence). The CDR3 consists of 11 residues. V gave up 7 bases and J gave up 1 base, with 8 bases separating them. CDR3 nucleotide sequence: TGCAGTGGAGCGGAATCCTACGAGCAGTACTTC. Translating gives CSGAESYEQYF.

The rearrangement joins TRBV2 to TRBJ1-4; TRBD1 agrees at 7 bases. Trimming took 4 bases from V and 4 from J; bases not matched to a gene: 6. Germline values: CDR1 SNHLY, CDR2 FYNNEI. The CDR3 is made up of 15 amino acids. CDR3 DNA sequence: TGTGCCAGCAGTGGTGGCTGGGACAGTAATGAAAAACTGTTTTTT. It codes for CASSGGWDSNEKLFF.

The chain links TRBV7-8 to TRBJ2-7; D ambiguous. In germline, CDR1 is SGHVS, CDR2 FQNEAQ. V dropped 1 base and J dropped 5 bases, with 3 bases sitting between them. The CDR3 covers 11 residues. The CDR3, as DNA: TGTGCCAGCAGCTTAGTAAACGAGCAGTACTTC. Translation: CASSLVNEQYF.

The rearrangement uses TRBV5-1 and TRBJ2-2; 10 positions agree with TRBD1. Trimming cost V 7 bases and J 7 bases; bases outside gene matches: 7. Germline values: CDR1 SGHRS, CDR2 YFSETQ. This CDR3 is 14 amino acids long. CDR3 nucleotides: TGCGCCAGCGCAGGGACAGGGGAGAACGGGGAGCTGTTTTTT. It is translated as CASAGTGENGELFF.

This chain links TRBV19 with TRBJ1-2; 9 nucleotides line up with TRBD1. The V and J ends lost 3 bases and 8 bases, in that order; junction bases with no gene match: 7. CDR3 length equals 14 residues. Germline CDR1 and CDR2: LNHDA and SQIVND (reference sequence). In DNA form, the CDR3 reads TGTGCCAGTAGTATCACAGGGGGCGCCGGAGGCTACACCTTC. Its translation: CASSITGGAGGYTF.

The rearrangement joins TRBV4-1 to TRBJ1-1; a weak D match, TRBD1 (6 bases). Trimming left V 0 bases short and J 3 bases short, with 11 bases between. This CDR3 is built from 15 residues. Germline V gene lookup returns CDR1 MGHRA and CDR2 YSYEKL. The CDR3 is CASSQEEQGDTEAFF. The CDR3 DNA is TGCGCCAGCAGCCAAGAGGAACAGGGAGACACTGAAGCTTTCTTT.

V gene TRBV5-4 combines with J gene TRBJ2-7; TRBD1 might be the D (5 bases). Germline V lookup: CDR1 SGHNT, CDR2 YYREEE (reference sequence). Trimming left V 4 bases short and J 4 bases short, with 15 bases between. The CDR3 runs to 14 residues. The CDR3 nucleotides read TGTGCCAGCAGCCCCCAGGGTCCCCAATACGAGCAGTACTTC. It translates to CASSPQGPQYEQYF.

The V and J genes are TRBV11-2 and TRBJ2-3; D uncertain. The V end lost 0 bases, the J end lost 2 bases, and 6 bases lay between the germline ends. The CDR3 covers 14 residues. Per the germline V gene, CDR1 is SGHAT and CDR2 is FQNNGV. The CDR3 nucleotides read TGTGCCAGCAGCTTAGATGAGTACACAGATACGCAGTATTTT. Translated, it gives CASSLDEYTDTQYF.